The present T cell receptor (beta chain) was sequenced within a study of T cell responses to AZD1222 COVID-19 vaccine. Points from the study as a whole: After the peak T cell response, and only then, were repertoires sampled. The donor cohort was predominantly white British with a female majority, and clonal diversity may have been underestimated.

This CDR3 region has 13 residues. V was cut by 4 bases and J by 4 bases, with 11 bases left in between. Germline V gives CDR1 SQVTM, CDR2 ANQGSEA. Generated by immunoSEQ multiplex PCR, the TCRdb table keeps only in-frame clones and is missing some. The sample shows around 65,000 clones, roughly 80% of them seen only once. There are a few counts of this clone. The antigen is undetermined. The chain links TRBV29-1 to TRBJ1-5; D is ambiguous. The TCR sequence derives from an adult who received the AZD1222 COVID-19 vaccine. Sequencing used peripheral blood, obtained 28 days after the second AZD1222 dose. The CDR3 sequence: CSVGAGDNQPQHF. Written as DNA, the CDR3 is TGCAGCGTTGGGGCAGGCGATAATCAGCCCCAGCATTTT.